These 26 T cell receptor beta chains originate from one sample sequenced in a study of Ad26.COV2.S vaccination and SARS-CoV-2 variants (dated by TCRdb to the early 2020s). Read against the paper, the sample's treatment or condition label means: roughly 20 received Ad26.COV2.S at low or high dose, single or two shots; 5 received placebo; per-sample allocation not given. Repertoires of vaccine and placebo recipients were sequenced from samples collected on day 63 after the first injection. The library was built by means of the immunoSEQ multiplex PCR assay. As stored in TCRdb, this immuneACCESS dataset retains in-frame rearrangements with V and J assigned. A fraction of the clones does not appear; measured against another copy, unresolved V genes explain less than half of the discrepancy, and the remainder lacks a known reason. For this sample there are 440,000 or so clones; roughly 91% appear just once. About 4.5% of the sample belongs to the ten largest clones.

The specimen was peripheral blood, collected in a trial of Ad26.COV2.S vaccine versus placebo. These TCRs come from a person between 18 and 59 years old who received the Ad26.COV2.S COVID-19 vaccine or a placebo.

This clone was seen once. V is TRBV25-1 and J is TRBJ2-1, with TRBD2 matching over 11 bases. V lost 5 bases and J lost 5; bases outside the gene matches: 2. The CDR3 is made up of 14 amino acids. Germline V lookup: CDR1 MGHDK, CDR2 SYGVNS. CDR3 nucleotides: TGTGCCAGCAGTACGACTAGCGGGGACAATGAGCAGTTCTTC. This gives the protein CASSTTSGDNEQFF.

This clone came up a few times. The chain employs TRBV9 and TRBJ2-3, with 7 bases matching TRBD2. The CDR3 is made up of 17 amino acids. After removal of 0 bases from V and 0 bases from J, the junction contained 7 bases not matched to a gene. Germline V gene data show CDR1 as SGDLS and CDR2 as YYNGEE. The CDR3 bases are TGTGCCAGCAGCGTAGGAAAGACTAGCCCGAGCACAGATACGCAGTATTTT. Its translation is CASSVGKTSPSTDTQYF.

This chain connects TRBV29-1 to TRBJ2-1, with a possible D match to TRBD2 (6 bases). The CDR3 is 14 amino acids. Trimming shortened V by 3 bases and J by 1 base, and 10 bases separated the two germline ends. CDR1 SQVTM and CDR2 ANQGSEA come from the germline V gene. The CDR3 DNA is TGCAGCGTTGACCCTAGCGCTTCCTACAATGAGCAGTTCTTC. Translated, it gives CSVDPSASYNEQFF.

A note on this clone: Other DNA variants within this sample encode the same CDR3. DNA for the CDR3: TGTGCCAGCAGTCGGGACAGGGGAGTATATGGCTACACCTTC. As protein: CASSRDRGVYGYTF. The chain has TRBV6-5 and TRBJ1-2, with 10 bases identical to TRBD1. J lost 5 bases, V lost 5 bases, and 5 bases had no gene match. From germline, CDR1 is MNHEY and CDR2 SVGAGI. The CDR3 loop spans 14 amino acids.

The chain recombines TRBV7-8 with TRBJ2-5; D call uncertain. The CDR3 covers 13 residues. Deletions cut 1 base from V and 3 bases from J, with 6 bases between. CDR1 SGHVS and CDR2 FQNEAQ come from the germline V gene. The CDR3, as DNA: TGTGCCAGCAGCTTAGATCGGGAAGAGACCCAGTACTTC. Encoded protein: CASSLDREETQYF.

This clone was counted a single time. The rearrangement links TRBV6-1 to TRBJ2-3; 9 nucleotides agree with TRBD2. Germline assignment: CDR1 MNHNS and CDR2 SASEGT. The CDR3 has 17 amino acids. The V segment lost 4 bases and the J segment 5 bases; nucleotides outside the gene matches: 13. The CDR3 DNA reads as TGTGCCAGCAGTGGACCGAGGCTAGCGGGAAGGGGAGATACGCAGTATTTT. Translated, it gives CASSGPRLAGRGDTQYF.

The genes are TRBV5-1 and TRBJ1-5; possible D gene TRBD1, 6 bases. The CDR3 spans 14 residues. Deletions cut 2 bases from V and 3 bases from J, with 9 bases between. Germline V CDR1 and CDR2: SGHRS, YFSETQ. CDR3 sequence reads: CASSFGTSNQPQHF. CDR3 DNA sequence: TGCGCCAGCAGCTTCGGGACATCCAATCAGCCCCAGCATTTT. The entire variable domain, with the rest obtained from reference TRBV5-1 and TRBJ1-5, is as follows: KAGVTQTPRYLIKTRGQQVTLSCSPISGHRSVSWYQQTPGQGLQFLFEYFSETQRNKGNFPGRFSGRQFSNSRSEMNVSTLELGDSALYLCASSFGTSNQPQHFGDGTRLSIL.

The chain employs TRBV6-2 or TRBV6-3 and TRBJ2-1; 8 bases fit TRBD1. The CDR3 length is 18 residues. Germline CDR1 is MNHEY and CDR2 is SVGEGT. V shed 2 bases and J 4 bases; nucleotides not matched to a gene: 13. DNA of the CDR3: TGTGCCAGCAGTTACGAGAGGACAGGGCCCGTGAAGTACAATGAGCAGTTCTTC. This sequence encodes CASSYERTGPVKYNEQFF.

Comment on this clone: This sample also contains other DNA sequences that code for the same CDR3. This rearrangement joins TRBV14 to TRBJ2-7, with TRBD2 as a possible D gene (6 bases). Germline lookup yields CDR1 SGHDN and CDR2 FVKESK. This CDR3 comprises 13 residues. Between the trimmed V and J ends, which lost 7 bases and 5 bases, there was a span of 15 bases. The CDR3 protein is CASTRGLADEQYF. In DNA, the CDR3 is TGTGCCAGCACCCGGGGACTGGCGGACGAGCAGTACTTC.

This sequence joins TRBV5-8 and TRBJ1-4, with D possibly being TRBD1 (6 bases). Germline V CDR1 and CDR2: SGHTS, YDEGEE. The CDR3 is 15 residues long. V was trimmed by 1 base and J by 5 bases, leaving 12 bases between them. This CDR3 reads CASSLYGQPNEKLFF. Here the CDR3 DNA reads TGTGCCAGCAGCTTGTACGGACAGCCGAATGAAAAACTGTTTTTT.

The V call is TRBV4-3, the J call TRBJ2-6, with no clear D. The CDR3 loop spans 18 amino acids. Germline V lookup: CDR1 LGHNA, CDR2 YSLEER. V lost 0 bases, J lost 0 bases, and 12 bases lay in between. The CDR3 protein is CASSQDNRQYSGANVLTF. The DNA for the CDR3 is TGCGCCAGCAGCCAAGATAATCGGCAGTACTCTGGGGCCAACGTCCTGACTTTC.

The CDR3 region has the DNA TGTGCCAGCAGCACCGTCACTAGCGGGAGGGGCACAGATACGCAGTATTTT. Its protein is CASSTVTSGRGTDTQYF. The chain carries TRBV7-2 and TRBJ2-3, with 13 positions matching TRBD2. The CDR3 extends over 17 amino acids. Germline V lookup: CDR1 SGHTA, CDR2 FQGNSA. Losses at the gene ends were 5 bases for V and 1 base for J; bases not matched to a gene: 6. Using reference TRBV7-2 and TRBJ2-3 for the parts outside the CDR3, the full variable domain is GAGVSQSPSNKVTEKGKDVELRCDPISGHTALYWYRQSLGQGLEFLIYFQGNSAPDKSGLPSDRFSAERTGGSVSTLTIQRTQQEDSAVYLCASSTVTSGRGTDTQYFGPGTRLTVL.

The chain carries TRBV6-5 and TRBJ2-6, with 11 bases that match TRBD1. J lost 0 bases, V lost 8 bases, and 0 bases had no gene match. This CDR3 is 15 amino acids long. Germline loops: CDR1 MNHEY, CDR2 SVGAGI. DNA for the CDR3: TGTGCCAGCGGGACAGGGGGCTCTGGGGCCAACGTCCTGACTTTC. This sequence encodes CASGTGGSGANVLTF.

The V call is TRBV7-9, the J call TRBJ1-5; the D is unclear. V was cut by 3 bases and J by 2 bases, with 8 bases left in between. There are 14 residues in the CDR3. Germline CDR1 is SEHNR and CDR2 is FQNEAQ (reference sequence). The CDR3 here is CASSFGQGNQPQHF. The CDR3 bases are TGTGCCAGCAGCTTCGGCCAGGGCAATCAGCCCCAGCATTTT. The entire variable domain, with the rest obtained from reference TRBV7-9 and TRBJ1-5, is as follows: DTGVSQNPRHKITKRGQNVTFRCDPISEHNRLYWYRQTLGQGPEFLTYFQNEAQLEKSRLLSDRFSAERPKGSFSTLEIQRTEQGDSAMYLCASSFGQGNQPQHFGDGTRLSIL.

The CDR3: CASSLGLYGSTDTQYF. For the CDR3, the DNA is TGTGCCAGTAGTCTTGGACTTTATGGGAGCACAGATACGCAGTATTTT. The V gene is TRBV19, the J gene TRBJ2-3; perhaps TRBD2 as D (5 bases). The CDR3 runs 16 residues. V gave up 5 bases and J gave up 0 bases, with 15 bases separating them. The germline gives CDR1 LNHDA, CDR2 SQIVND (reference sequence).

This clone has only one observation. The chain has TRBV11-3 and TRBJ2-7; 8 bases are shared with TRBD2. Per germline, CDR1 SGHNT and CDR2 YENEEA. Losses at the gene ends were 4 bases for V and 4 bases for J; bases not matched to a gene: 6. The CDR3 spans 14 residues. The CDR3 DNA follows: TGTGCCAGCAGCTCACGGACTAGCCCTTACGAGCAGTACTTC. Its translation: CASSSRTSPYEQYF. Combining the CDR3 with reference TRBV11-3 and TRBJ2-7 gives the whole variable domain EAGVVQSPRYKIIEKKQPVAFWCNPISGHNTLYWYLQNLGQGPELLIRYENEEAVDDSQLPKDRFSAERLKGVDSTLKIQPAELGDSAVYLCASSSRTSPYEQYFGPGTRLTVT.

The chain combines TRBV7-6 with TRBJ2-1; D ambiguous. This CDR3 has 12 residues. Trimming removed 1 base from V and 5 bases from J, with 3 bases in between. Germline loops: CDR1 SGHVS, CDR2 FNYEAQ. The CDR3 reads CASSLVHNEQFF. The CDR3 nucleotides read TGTGCCAGCAGCTTAGTTCACAATGAGCAGTTCTTC.

The rearrangement uses TRBV6-6 and TRBJ1-2; no reliable D call. V was cut by 4 bases and J by 5 bases, with 11 bases left in between. Germline V gene sequence: CDR1 MNHNY, CDR2 SVGAGI (reference sequence). This CDR3 contains 13 residues. The CDR3 DNA follows: TGTGCCAGCAGTTCCTCCGGTGGGTATGGCTACACCTTC. Its translation: CASSSSGGYGYTF.

The CDR3 protein is CASSSGSGRDQETQYF. As DNA, the CDR3 is TGCGCCAGCAGCTCAGGTAGCGGGAGAGACCAAGAGACCCAGTACTTC. The chain links TRBV5-1 to TRBJ2-5; 9 bases fit TRBD2. The length of the CDR3 is 16 residues. Germline CDR1 SGHRS, CDR2 YFSETQ. Losses at the gene ends were 3 bases for V and 0 bases for J; bases not matched to a gene: 6.

V gene TRBV30 combines with J gene TRBJ2-1; 10 positions match TRBD2. Germline lookup yields CDR1 GTSNPN and CDR2 SVGIG (reference sequence). This CDR3 comprises 15 residues. The J segment lost 2 bases and the V segment lost 5 bases, leaving 6 bases of the junction unmatched. For the CDR3, the DNA is TGTGCCTGGGGAAAAGCGGGAGGGCCCTACAATGAGCAGTTCTTC. This encodes CAWGKAGGPYNEQFF.

The J gene is TRBJ2-3, the V gene TRBV4-3, with 13 bases matching TRBD2. Trimming took 0 bases from V and 2 from J; bases not matched to a gene: 8. CDR3 length equals 19 residues. The germline V gene has CDR1 LGHNA and CDR2 YSLEER. The CDR3 DNA is TGCGCCAGCAGCCAAGAACCCCCGGGACTAGCGGGGACCACAGATACGCAGTATTTT. Protein sequence: CASSQEPPGLAGTTDTQYF.

The chain combines TRBV7-9 with TRBJ1-2; 7 nucleotides agree with TRBD1. CDR3 length equals 14 residues. Trimming removed 5 bases from V and 1 base from J; junction bases left unmatched: 4. Germline V CDR1 and CDR2: SEHNR, FQNEAQ (reference sequence). CDR3 sequence (DNA): TGTGCCAGCAGCGGGGGACAGAATAACTATGGCTACACCTTC. The encoded protein is CASSGGQNNYGYTF.

The chain uses TRBV6-2 or TRBV6-3 and TRBJ1-4; D gene unclear. The V end lost 4 bases, the J end lost 0 bases, and 12 bases lay between the germline ends. Germline V CDR1 and CDR2: MNHEY, SVGEGT. The CDR3 sequence is 16 residues long. The CDR3 loop reads CASSWPGNPTNEKLFF. CDR3 bases: TGTGCCAGCAGTTGGCCCGGGAACCCAACTAATGAAAAACTGTTTTTT.

This rearrangement joins TRBV6-2 or TRBV6-3 to TRBJ1-1; TRBD1 agrees at 8 bases. Germline V lookup: CDR1 MNHEY, CDR2 SVGEGT. The CDR3 length is 15 residues. Trimming cost V 5 bases and J 6 bases; bases outside gene matches: 11. The CDR3 here is CASSRTRTGRAEAFF. CDR3 DNA: TGTGCCAGCAGTCGAACCCGGACAGGGAGGGCTGAAGCTTTCTTT.

V usage is TRBV6-2 or TRBV6-3 and J usage is TRBJ1-1; D perhaps matches TRBD1 (5 bases). Per the germline V gene, CDR1 is MNHEY and CDR2 is SVGEGT. CDR3 length: 15 amino acids. V shed 1 base and J shed 3 bases, with 12 bases lying between them. DNA for the CDR3: TGTGCCAGCAGTTACTTGAGACAGAGGGACACTGAAGCTTTCTTT. Encoded protein: CASSYLRQRDTEAFF.

This sequence joins TRBV7-2 and TRBJ2-5; no clear D. In germline, CDR1 is SGHTA, CDR2 FQGNSA. CDR3 length: 14 residues. Trimming removed 0 bases at V and 6 bases at J, with 11 bases between. This chain's CDR3 is CASSLAQERKTQYF. The CDR3 DNA follows: TGTGCCAGCAGCTTAGCGCAGGAACGAAAGACCCAGTACTTC.